This T cell receptor (beta chain) was found in a study of blood T cell repertoires in COVID-19. This clone was observed a few times. V dropped 6 bases and J dropped 6; count of bases not matched to a gene: 5. In germline, CDR1 is MNHEY, CDR2 SVGAGI. The CDR3 is 14 amino acids. The table came from immunoSEQ multiplex PCR; TCRdb's copy has only in-frame clones and leaves some out. The sample contains about 280,000 clones, over 75% of which appear only once. The chain uses TRBV6-5 and TRBJ1-1, with 12 bases identical to TRBD1. Sequencing input: peripheral blood. This TCR was recovered from a woman in her seventies with acute or convalescent COVID-19. CDR3 loop: CASRQGQGASEAFF. In DNA, the CDR3 is TGTGCCAGCAGGCAGGGACAGGGGGCCTCTGAAGCTTTCTTT.